Shown below are 7 T cell receptor beta chains from a single sample sequenced in a study of cytomegalovirus exposure and HLA in healthy donors. Clones were read by immunoSEQ multiplex PCR, and TCRdb kept only the in-frame ones, dropping some. The data show 100,000 to 150,000 clones, roughly nine tenths seen once. The sequenced sample consisted of PBMCs. These TCRs come from a man between 18 and 29 years old in good health and CMV-seropositive.

The chain employs TRBV5-1 and TRBJ2-7; 7 bases line up with TRBD1. Germline V gene lookup returns CDR1 SGHRS and CDR2 YFSETQ. The trim removed 0 bases at V and 3 bases at J, leaving 3 bases unmatched. The CDR3 is 14 residues long. DNA of the CDR3: TGCGCCAGCAGCTTGGTTCACAGGGGCTACGAGCAGTACTTC. This translates into CASSLVHRGYEQYF.

The V call is TRBV5-4, the J call TRBJ2-5; D perhaps matches TRBD1 (6 bases). Germline V gene data show CDR1 as SGHNT and CDR2 as YYREEE (reference sequence). The CDR3 is 13 amino acids. The ends were cut back, 4 bases at V and 4 bases at J, with 11 bases in the middle. The chain's CDR3 is CASSREGGETQYF. In DNA form, the CDR3 reads TGTGCCAGCAGCCGAGAAGGGGGAGAGACCCAGTACTTC.

The chain links TRBV7-9 to TRBJ2-7; 8 bases agree with TRBD1. V was pared by 5 bases and J by 3 bases, with 6 bases of the junction left unmatched. Germline V gives CDR1 SEHNR, CDR2 FQNEAQ (reference sequence). This CDR3 comprises 14 residues. CDR3 DNA sequence: TGTGCCAGCAGCACTGGACAGGGTGGCTACGAGCAGTACTTC. Residues: CASSTGQGGYEQYF.

The chain carries TRBV5-1 and TRBJ1-1, with 7 bases fitting TRBD1. Germline V gene data show CDR1 as SGHRS and CDR2 as YFSETQ. V was pared by 1 base and J by 2 bases, with 5 bases of the junction left unmatched. The CDR3 consists of 15 residues. For the CDR3, the DNA is TGCGCCAGCAGCTTGAGGACAGGACGAAACACTGAAGCTTTCTTT. Its translation: CASSLRTGRNTEAFF. Full variable domain (rest looked up from reference TRBV5-1 and TRBJ1-1): KAGVTQTPRYLIKTRGQQVTLSCSPISGHRSVSWYQQTPGQGLQFLFEYFSETQRNKGNFPGRFSGRQFSNSRSEMNVSTLELGDSALYLCASSLRTGRNTEAFFGQGTRLTVV.

The rearrangement links TRBV13 to TRBJ1-6, with TRBD1 matching 8 bases. Germline loops: CDR1 PRHDT, CDR2 FYEKMQ (reference sequence). With V trimmed by 1 base and J by 6 bases, 5 bases remained unmatched. The CDR3 spans 16 residues. The CDR3 spells CASSLDPTGVNSPLHF. The CDR3 DNA reads as TGTGCCAGCAGCTTAGACCCGACAGGGGTTAATTCACCCCTCCACTTT.

The chain combines TRBV12-5 with TRBJ2-1; D might be TRBD2 (5 bases). Trimming removed 7 bases at V and 5 bases at J, with 18 bases between. The CDR3 runs 15 residues. Germline CDR1 and CDR2: LGHNT and FRNRAP. The CDR3 loop reads CASATEGDTDNEQFF. The DNA for the CDR3 is TGTGCTAGTGCGACCGAGGGAGACACGGACAATGAGCAGTTCTTC.

The chain is built from TRBV19 and TRBJ1-2, with D tentatively TRBD1 (6 bases). V lost 7 bases and J 4 bases, leaving 13 bases between the germline ends. Germline lookup yields CDR1 LNHDA and CDR2 SQIVND (reference sequence). This CDR3 comprises 13 residues. CDR3 nucleotide sequence: TGTGCCAGTAACACCGAGACAGGCTATGGCTACACCTTC. Amino acids: CASNTETGYGYTF.